Following are 5 T cell receptor beta chains from one sample sequenced in a study of siplizumab effects on memory and regulatory T cells. TCRdb's copy holds only in-frame clones and misses some; the assay was immunoSEQ multiplex PCR. The sample yields approximately 92,000 clones, roughly 94% seen once. Source material: non-Treg CD4+ T cells sorted from blood. These TCRs come from a human donor in good health.

The rearrangement uses TRBV9 and TRBJ2-1; tentative D call: TRBD1 (5 bases). Trimming shortened V by 6 bases and J by 9 bases, and 10 bases separated the two germline ends. The CDR3 is 11 amino acids. Germline-derived CDR1 and CDR2 are SGDLS and YYNGEE. This chain's CDR3 is CASTFQGEQFF. In nucleotides, the CDR3 is TGTGCCAGCACGTTCCAGGGTGAGCAGTTCTTC.

This chain links TRBV30 with TRBJ2-2, with D perhaps TRBD1 or TRBD2 (5 bases each). Trimming took 3 bases from V and 0 from J, leaving 11 bases between them. The CDR3 contains 15 residues. From germline, CDR1 is GTSNPN and CDR2 SVGIG (reference sequence). The CDR3 is CAWSTGRSNTGELFF. In DNA form, the CDR3 reads TGTGCCTGGAGCACGGGGCGGTCGAACACCGGGGAGCTGTTTTTT.

The J gene is TRBJ1-1, the V gene TRBV19; a possible D gene is TRBD1 (6 bases). Germline loops: CDR1 LNHDA, CDR2 SQIVND (reference sequence). V was cut by 5 bases and J by 4 bases, with 23 bases left in between. This CDR3 is 17 amino acids long. CDR3 sequence: CASSEIPYGGRSTEAFF. In nucleotides, the CDR3 is TGTGCCAGTAGTGAAATACCCTACGGGGGCCGGAGCACTGAAGCTTTCTTT.

The chain is built from TRBV27 and TRBJ2-7; TRBD2 might be the D (5 bases). Germline CDR1 reads MNHEY; CDR2 reads SMNVEV (reference sequence). The V and J ends lost 2 bases and 2 bases respectively, with 13 bases between them. The CDR3 loop spans 15 amino acids. The CDR3 region is CASSLDLRGTYEQYF. The CDR3 DNA is TGTGCCAGCAGTTTAGATCTTCGGGGAACCTACGAGCAGTACTTC.

This clone was picked up one time. This sequence joins TRBV7-8 and TRBJ2-7; the match to TRBD1 covers 9 bases. The CDR3 is 17 residues long. The germline V gene encodes CDR1 SGHVS and CDR2 FQNEAQ. The trim removed 4 bases at V and 1 base at J, leaving 11 bases unmatched. CDR3 loop: CASSSGLTGGHSYEQYF. As DNA, the CDR3 is TGTGCCAGCAGCTCAGGATTAACAGGGGGCCATTCCTACGAGCAGTACTTC.